This T cell receptor (beta chain) appears in the sequencing data of a study of CD8 T cells in ankylosing spondylitis. Whole-study findings and limits: Disease-associated clones were CD8+ and fairly uncommon in peripheral blood. Reports of some motif variants in reactive arthritis synovial fluid and blood predate this one. A TCR beta motif of eight or nine highly homologous variants seemed to mark ankylosing spondylitis blood. Clones linked to disease were reported to show significant enrichment in matched ankylosing spondylitis synovial fluid.

This clonotype has at least ten counts. Its matching antigen is unknown. As the method for making TCR beta libraries, quantitative 5'-RACE with molecular barcodes was used. TCRdb processed the 5' RACE reads anew with MiXCR; each CDR3 protein has one entry. This table has 450,000 to 550,000 distinct CDR3 sequences, about 5.2% appearing once. The junction had 9 bases not matched to a gene; V was cut back by 4 bases and J by 2 bases. The CDR3 length is 17 residues. The V gene's germline CDR1 is MDHEN and CDR2 SYDVKM. The rearrangement uses TRBV28 and TRBJ2-7; 12 bases agree with TRBD2. The TCR comes from a male donor with ankylosing spondylitis. The sample taken for sequencing was blood, either unsorted or a sorted T cell fraction (not recorded which). CDR3 nucleotide sequence: TGTGCCAGCAGTTCTCCTCGACTAGCGGGAGTACCCTACGAGCAGTACTTC. Translation gives CASSSPRLAGVPYEQYF.